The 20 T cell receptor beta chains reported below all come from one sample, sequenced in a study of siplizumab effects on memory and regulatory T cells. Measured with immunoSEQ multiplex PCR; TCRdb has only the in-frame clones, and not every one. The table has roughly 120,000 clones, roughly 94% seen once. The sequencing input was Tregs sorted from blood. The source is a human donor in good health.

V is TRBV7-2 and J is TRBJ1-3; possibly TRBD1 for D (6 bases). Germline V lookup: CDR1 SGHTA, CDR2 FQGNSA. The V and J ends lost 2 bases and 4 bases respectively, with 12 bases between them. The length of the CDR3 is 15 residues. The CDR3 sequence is CASSLTGTSGNTIYF. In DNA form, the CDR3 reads TGTGCCAGCAGCTTAACAGGGACCTCCGGAAACACCATATATTTT.

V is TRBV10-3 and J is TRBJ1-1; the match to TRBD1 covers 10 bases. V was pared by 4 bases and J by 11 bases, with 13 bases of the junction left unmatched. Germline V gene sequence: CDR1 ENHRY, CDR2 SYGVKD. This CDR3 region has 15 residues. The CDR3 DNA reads TGTGCCATCAGTGCCTCGGGACAGGGGATCCCGGTGGCTTTCTTT. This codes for CAISASGQGIPVAFF.

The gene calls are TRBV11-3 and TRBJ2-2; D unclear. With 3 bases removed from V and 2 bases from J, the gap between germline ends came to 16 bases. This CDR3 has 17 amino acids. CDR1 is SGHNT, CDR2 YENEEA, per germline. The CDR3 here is CASSLYWAGLNTGELFF. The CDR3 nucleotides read TGTGCCAGCAGCTTGTATTGGGCAGGTTTAAACACCGGGGAGCTGTTTTTT.

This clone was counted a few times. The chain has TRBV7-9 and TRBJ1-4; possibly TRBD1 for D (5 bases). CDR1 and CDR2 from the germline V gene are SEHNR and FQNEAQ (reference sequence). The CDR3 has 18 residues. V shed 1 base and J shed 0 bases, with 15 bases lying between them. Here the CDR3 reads CASSLGRAGEATNEKLFF. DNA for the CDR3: TGTGCCAGCAGCTTAGGACGTGCGGGGGAGGCAACTAATGAAAAACTGTTTTTT.

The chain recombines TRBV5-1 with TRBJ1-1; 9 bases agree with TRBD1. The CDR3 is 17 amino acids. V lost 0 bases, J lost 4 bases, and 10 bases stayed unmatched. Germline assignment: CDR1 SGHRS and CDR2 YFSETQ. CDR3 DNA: TGCGCCAGCAGCTTGGATGGGACAGGGAGGGTAGGCACTGAAGCTTTCTTT. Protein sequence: CASSLDGTGRVGTEAFF.

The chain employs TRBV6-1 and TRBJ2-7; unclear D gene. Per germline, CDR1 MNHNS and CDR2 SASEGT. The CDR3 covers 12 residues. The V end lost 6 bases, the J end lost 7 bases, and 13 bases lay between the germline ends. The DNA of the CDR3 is TGTGCCAGCAGCCGGGTCCCCGGAGAGCAGTACTTC. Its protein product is CASSRVPGEQYF.

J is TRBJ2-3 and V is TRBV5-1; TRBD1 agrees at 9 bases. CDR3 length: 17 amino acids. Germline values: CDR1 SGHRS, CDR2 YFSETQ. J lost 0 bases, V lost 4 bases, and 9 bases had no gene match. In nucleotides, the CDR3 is TGCGCCAGCAGCCCAACGGACAGGGGACGAAGCACAGATACGCAGTATTTT. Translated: CASSPTDRGRSTDTQYF.

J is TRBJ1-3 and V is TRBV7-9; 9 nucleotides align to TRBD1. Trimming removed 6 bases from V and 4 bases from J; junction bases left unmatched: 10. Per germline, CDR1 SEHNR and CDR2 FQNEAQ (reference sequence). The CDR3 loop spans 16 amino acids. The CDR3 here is CASRPGQGTAGNTIYF. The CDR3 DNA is TGTGCCAGCAGACCTGGACAGGGGACGGCCGGAAACACCATATATTTT.

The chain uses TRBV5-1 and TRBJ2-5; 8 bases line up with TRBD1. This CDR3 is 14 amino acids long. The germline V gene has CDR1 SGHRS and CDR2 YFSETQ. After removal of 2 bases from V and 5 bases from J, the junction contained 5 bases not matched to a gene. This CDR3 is CASSLDRGTETQYF. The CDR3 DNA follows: TGCGCCAGCAGCTTAGACAGGGGAACGGAGACCCAGTACTTC.

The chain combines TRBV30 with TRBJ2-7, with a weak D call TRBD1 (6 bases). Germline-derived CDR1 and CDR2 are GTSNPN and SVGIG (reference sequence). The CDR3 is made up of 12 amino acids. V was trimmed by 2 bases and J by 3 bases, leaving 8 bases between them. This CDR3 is CAWSPGVYEQYF. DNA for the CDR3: TGTGCCTGGAGTCCAGGGGTCTACGAGCAGTACTTC.

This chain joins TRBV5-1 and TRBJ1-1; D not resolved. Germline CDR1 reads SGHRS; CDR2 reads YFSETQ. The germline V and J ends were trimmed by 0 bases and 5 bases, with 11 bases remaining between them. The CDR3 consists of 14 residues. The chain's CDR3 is CASSLGGSLTEAFF. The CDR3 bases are TGCGCCAGCAGCTTGGGAGGATCCCTAACTGAAGCTTTCTTT.

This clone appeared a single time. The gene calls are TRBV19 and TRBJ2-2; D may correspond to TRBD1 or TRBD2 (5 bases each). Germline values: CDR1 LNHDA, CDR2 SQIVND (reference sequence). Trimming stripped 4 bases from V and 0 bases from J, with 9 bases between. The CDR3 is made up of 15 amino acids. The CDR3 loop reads CASSRDRSNTGELFF. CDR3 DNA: TGTGCCAGTAGTAGGGACCGCTCGAACACCGGGGAGCTGTTTTTT.

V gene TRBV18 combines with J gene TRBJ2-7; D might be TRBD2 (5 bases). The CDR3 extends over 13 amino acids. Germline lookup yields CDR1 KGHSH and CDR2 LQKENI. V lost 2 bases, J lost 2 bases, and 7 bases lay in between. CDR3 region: CASSPGGPYEQYF. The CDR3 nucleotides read TGTGCCAGCTCACCAGGCGGGCCCTACGAGCAGTACTTC.

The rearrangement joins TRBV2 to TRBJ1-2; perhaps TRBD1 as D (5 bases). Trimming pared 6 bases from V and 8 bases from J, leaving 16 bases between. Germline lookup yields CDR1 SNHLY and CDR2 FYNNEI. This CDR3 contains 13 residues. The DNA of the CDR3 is TGTGCCAGCAGAATTAATAGGGGTGACGGCTACACCTTC. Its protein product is CASRINRGDGYTF.

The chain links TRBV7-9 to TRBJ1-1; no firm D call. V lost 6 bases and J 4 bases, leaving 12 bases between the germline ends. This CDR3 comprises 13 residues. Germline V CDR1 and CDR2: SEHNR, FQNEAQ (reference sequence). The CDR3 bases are TGTGCCAGCAGGTCGTCCGCGGGCACTGAAGCTTTCTTT. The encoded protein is CASRSSAGTEAFF.

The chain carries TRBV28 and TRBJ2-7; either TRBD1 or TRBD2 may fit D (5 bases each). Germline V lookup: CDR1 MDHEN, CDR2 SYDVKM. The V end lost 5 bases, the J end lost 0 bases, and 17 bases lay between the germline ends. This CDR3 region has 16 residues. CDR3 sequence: CASSAPGTGSSYEQYF. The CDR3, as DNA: TGTGCCAGCAGTGCGCCGGGGACGGGGAGCTCCTACGAGCAGTACTTC.

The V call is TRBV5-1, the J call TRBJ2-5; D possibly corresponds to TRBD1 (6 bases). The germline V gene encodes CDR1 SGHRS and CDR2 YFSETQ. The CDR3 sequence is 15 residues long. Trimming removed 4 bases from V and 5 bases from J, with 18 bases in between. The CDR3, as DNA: TGCGCCAGCAGCAAAGAACAGGGTGGTGGGGAGACCCAGTACTTC. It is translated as CASSKEQGGGETQYF.

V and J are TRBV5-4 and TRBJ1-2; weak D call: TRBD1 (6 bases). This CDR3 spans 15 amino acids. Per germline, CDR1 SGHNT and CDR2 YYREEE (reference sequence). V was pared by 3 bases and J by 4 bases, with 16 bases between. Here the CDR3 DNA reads TGTGCCAGCAGCTCTGGGGGCTCGTCTAGCTATGGCTACACCTTC. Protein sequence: CASSSGGSSSYGYTF.

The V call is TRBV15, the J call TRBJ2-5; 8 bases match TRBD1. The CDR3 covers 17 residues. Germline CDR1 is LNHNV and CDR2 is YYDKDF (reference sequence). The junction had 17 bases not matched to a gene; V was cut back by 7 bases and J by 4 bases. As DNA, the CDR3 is TGTGCCACCAAACCTTCCCGGGGGTCAGGGGGCCGAGAGACCCAGTACTTC. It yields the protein CATKPSRGSGGRETQYF. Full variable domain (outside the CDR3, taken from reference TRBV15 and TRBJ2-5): DAMVIQNPRYQVTQFGKPVTLSCSQTLNHNVMYWYQQKSSQAPKLLFHYYDKDFNNEADTPDNFQSRRPNTSFCFLDIRSPGLGDTAMYLCATKPSRGSGGRETQYFGPGTRLLVL.

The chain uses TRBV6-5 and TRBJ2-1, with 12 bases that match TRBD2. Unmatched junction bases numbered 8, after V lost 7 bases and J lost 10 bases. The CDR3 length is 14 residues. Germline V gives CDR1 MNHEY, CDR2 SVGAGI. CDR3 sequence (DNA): TGTGCCAGCAACCGACTAGCGGGAGTTAGGGAGCAGTTCTTC. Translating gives CASNRLAGVREQFF.